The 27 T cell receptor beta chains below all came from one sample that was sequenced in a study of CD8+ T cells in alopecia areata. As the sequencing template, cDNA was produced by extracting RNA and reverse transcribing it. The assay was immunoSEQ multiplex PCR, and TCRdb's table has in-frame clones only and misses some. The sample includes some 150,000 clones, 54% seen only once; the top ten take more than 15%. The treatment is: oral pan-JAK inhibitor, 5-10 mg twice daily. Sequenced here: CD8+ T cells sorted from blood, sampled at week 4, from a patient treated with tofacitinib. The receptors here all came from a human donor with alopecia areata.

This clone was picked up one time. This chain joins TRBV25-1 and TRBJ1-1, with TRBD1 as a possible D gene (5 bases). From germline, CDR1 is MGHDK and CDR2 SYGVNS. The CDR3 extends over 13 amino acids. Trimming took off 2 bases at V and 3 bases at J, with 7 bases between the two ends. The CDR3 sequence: CASSEGADTEAFF. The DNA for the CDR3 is TGTGCCAGCAGTGAAGGGGCGGACACTGAAGCTTTCTTT.

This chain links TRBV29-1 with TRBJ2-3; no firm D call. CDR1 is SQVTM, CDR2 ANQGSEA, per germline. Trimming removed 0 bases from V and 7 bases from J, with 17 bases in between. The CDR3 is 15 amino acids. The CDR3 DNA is TGCAGCGTTGAAGAACCGGGTTCATGGACGAATACGCAGTATTTT. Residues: CSVEEPGSWTNTQYF.

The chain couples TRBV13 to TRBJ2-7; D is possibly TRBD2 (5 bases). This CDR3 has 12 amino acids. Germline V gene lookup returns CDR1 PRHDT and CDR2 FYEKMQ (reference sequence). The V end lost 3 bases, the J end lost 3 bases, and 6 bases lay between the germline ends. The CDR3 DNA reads TGTGCCAGCAGCTTCGGGGACTACGAGCAGTACTTC. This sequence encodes CASSFGDYEQYF.

CDR3 nucleotide sequence: TGTGCCAGGACCGGGACTAGTTTTACCGGGGAGCTGTTTTTT. This gives the protein CARTGTSFTGELFF. V and J are TRBV2 and TRBJ2-2, with 8 bases identical to TRBD2. CDR1 SNHLY and CDR2 FYNNEI come from the germline V gene. The CDR3 is 14 amino acids. Losses at the gene ends were 9 bases for V and 5 bases for J; bases not matched to a gene: 8.

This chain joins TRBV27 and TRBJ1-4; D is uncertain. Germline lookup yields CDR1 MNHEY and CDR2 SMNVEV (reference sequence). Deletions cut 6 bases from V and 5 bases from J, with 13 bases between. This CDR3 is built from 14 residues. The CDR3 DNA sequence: TGTGCCAGCAGCTTGAATGTACTAAATGAAAAACTGTTTTTT. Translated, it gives CASSLNVLNEKLFF. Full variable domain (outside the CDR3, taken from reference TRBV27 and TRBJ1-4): EAQVTQNPRYLITVTGKKLTVTCSQNMNHEYMSWYRQDPGLGLRQIYYSMNVEVTDKGDVPEGYKVSRKEKRNFPLILESPSPNQTSLYFCASSLNVLNEKLFFGSGTQLSVL.

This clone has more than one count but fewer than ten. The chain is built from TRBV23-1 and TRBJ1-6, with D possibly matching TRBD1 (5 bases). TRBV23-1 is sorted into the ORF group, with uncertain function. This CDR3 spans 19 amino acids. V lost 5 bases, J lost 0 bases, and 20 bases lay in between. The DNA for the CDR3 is TGCGCCAGCAGTGGGGCGGAGATGGGGGTAGGCTCCTATAATTCACCCCTCCACTTT. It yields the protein CASSGAEMGVGSYNSPLHF.

In DNA, the CDR3 is TGTGCCAGCAGCTTAGATCTGGAGACCCAGTACTTC. Its protein is CASSLDLETQYF. The chain carries TRBV13 and TRBJ2-5; D unclear. V was cut by 1 base and J by 5 bases, with 5 bases left in between. Germline lookup yields CDR1 PRHDT and CDR2 FYEKMQ (reference sequence). There are 12 residues in the CDR3. Full variable domain (outside the CDR3, taken from reference TRBV13 and TRBJ2-5): AAGVIQSPRHLIKEKRETATLKCYPIPRHDTVYWYQQGPGQDPQFLISFYEKMQSDKGSIPDRFSAQQFSDYHSELNMSSLELGDSALYFCASSLDLETQYFGPGTRLLVL.

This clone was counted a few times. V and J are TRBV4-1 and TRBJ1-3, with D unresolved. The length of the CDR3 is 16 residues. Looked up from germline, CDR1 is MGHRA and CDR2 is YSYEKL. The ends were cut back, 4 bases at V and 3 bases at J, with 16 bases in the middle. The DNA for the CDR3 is TGCGCCAGCAGCCCAGAGGACTCGCTTGTTGGAAACACCATATATTTT. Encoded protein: CASSPEDSLVGNTIYF.

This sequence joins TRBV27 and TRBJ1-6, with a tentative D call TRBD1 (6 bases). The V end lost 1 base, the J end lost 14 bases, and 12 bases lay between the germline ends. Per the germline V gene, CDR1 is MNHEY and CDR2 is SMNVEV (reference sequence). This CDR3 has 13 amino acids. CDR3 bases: TGTGCCAGCAGTTTATTGGGACATCGAACCCTCCACTTT. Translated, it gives CASSLLGHRTLHF.

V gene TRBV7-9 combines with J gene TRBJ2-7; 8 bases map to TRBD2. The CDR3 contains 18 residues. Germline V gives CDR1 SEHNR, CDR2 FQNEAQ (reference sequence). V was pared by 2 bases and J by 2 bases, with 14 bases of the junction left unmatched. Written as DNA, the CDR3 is TGTGCCAGCAGCTTAAGCCCCTTTCGTAGCGGGACCACCTACGAGCAGTACTTC. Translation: CASSLSPFRSGTTYEQYF.

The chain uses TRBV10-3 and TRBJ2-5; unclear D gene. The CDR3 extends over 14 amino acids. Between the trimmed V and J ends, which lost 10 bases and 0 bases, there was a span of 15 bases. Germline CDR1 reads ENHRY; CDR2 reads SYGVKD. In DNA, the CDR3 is TGTGCCACCAAGGACGTTACAGACCAAGAGACCCAGTACTTC. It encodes CATKDVTDQETQYF.

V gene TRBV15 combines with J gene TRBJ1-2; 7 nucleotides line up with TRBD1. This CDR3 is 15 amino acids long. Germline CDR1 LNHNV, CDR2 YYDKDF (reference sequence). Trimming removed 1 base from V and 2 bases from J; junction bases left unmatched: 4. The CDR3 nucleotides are TGTGCCACCAGCAGAGTGACAGGGCCCAACTATGGCTACACCTTC. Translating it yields CATSRVTGPNYGYTF.

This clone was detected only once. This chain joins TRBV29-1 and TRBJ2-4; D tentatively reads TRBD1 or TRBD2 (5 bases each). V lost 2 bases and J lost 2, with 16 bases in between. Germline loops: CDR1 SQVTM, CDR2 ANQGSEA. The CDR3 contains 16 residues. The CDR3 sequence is CSVERGVPGSKNIQYF. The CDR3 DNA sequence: TGCAGCGTTGAAAGGGGTGTACCGGGGTCCAAAAACATTCAGTACTTC. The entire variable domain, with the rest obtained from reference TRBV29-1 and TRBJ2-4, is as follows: SAVISQKPSRDICQRGTSLTIQCQVDSQVTMMFWYRQQPGQSLTLIATANQGSEATYESGFVIDKFPISRPNLTFSTLTVSNMSPEDSSIYLCSVERGVPGSKNIQYFGAGTRLSVL.

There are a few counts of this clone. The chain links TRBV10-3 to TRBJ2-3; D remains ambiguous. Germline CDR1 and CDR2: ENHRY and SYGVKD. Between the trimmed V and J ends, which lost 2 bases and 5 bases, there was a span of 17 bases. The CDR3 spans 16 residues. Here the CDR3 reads CAISENTHTRRDTQYF. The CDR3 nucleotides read TGTGCCATCAGTGAGAACACGCACACGCGACGAGATACGCAGTATTTT.

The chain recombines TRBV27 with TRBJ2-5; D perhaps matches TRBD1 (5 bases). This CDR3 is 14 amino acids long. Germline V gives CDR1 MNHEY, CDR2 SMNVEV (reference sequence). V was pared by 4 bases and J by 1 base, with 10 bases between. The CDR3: CASSSIDSQETQYF. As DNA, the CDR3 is TGTGCCAGCAGTTCCATCGACAGCCAAGAGACCCAGTACTTC.

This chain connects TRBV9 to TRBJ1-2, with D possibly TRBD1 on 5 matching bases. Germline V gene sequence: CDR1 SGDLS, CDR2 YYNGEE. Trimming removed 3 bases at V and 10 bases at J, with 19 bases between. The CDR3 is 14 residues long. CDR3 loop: CASSGEDIAQPYTF. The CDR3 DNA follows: TGTGCCAGCAGCGGGGAGGACATAGCCCAACCCTACACCTTC.

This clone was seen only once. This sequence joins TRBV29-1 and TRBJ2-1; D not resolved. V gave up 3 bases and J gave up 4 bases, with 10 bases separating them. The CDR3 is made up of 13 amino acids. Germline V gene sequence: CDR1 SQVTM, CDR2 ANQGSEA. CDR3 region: CSVDFSRYNEQFF. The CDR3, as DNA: TGCAGCGTTGACTTTTCCCGATACAATGAGCAGTTCTTC.

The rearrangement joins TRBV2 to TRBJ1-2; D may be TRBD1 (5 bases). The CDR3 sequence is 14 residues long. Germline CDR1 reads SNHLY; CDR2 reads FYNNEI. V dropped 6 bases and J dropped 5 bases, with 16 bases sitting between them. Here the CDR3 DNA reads TGTGCCAGCAGCGGGGGAGGGGATGTGTATGGCTACACCTTC. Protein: CASSGGGDVYGYTF.

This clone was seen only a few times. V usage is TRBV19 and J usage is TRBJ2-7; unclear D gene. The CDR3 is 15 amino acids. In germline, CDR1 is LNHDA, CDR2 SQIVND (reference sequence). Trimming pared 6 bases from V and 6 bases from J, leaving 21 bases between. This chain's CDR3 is CASRRNTALYREQYF. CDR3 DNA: TGTGCCAGTAGAAGGAACACCGCCCTCTATCGCGAGCAGTACTTC.

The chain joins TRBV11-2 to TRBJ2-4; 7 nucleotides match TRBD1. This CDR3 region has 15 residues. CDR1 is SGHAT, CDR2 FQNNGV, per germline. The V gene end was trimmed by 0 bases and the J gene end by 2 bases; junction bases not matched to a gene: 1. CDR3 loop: CASSLETGTKNIQYF. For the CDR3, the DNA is TGTGCCAGCAGCTTAGAGACAGGGACCAAAAACATTCAGTACTTC.

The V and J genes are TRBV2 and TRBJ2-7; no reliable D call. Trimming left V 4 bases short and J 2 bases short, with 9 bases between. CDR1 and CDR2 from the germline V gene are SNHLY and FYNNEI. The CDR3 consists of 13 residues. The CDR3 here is CASSVRLAYEQYF. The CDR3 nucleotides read TGTGCCAGCAGTGTTAGACTCGCCTACGAGCAGTACTTC.

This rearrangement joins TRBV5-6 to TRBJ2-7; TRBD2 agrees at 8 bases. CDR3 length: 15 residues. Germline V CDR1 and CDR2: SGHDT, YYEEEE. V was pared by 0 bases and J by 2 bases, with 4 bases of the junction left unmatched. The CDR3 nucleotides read TGTGCCAGCAGCTTGGGGCTAGCGGGTCCCTACGAGCAGTACTTC. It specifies CASSLGLAGPYEQYF.

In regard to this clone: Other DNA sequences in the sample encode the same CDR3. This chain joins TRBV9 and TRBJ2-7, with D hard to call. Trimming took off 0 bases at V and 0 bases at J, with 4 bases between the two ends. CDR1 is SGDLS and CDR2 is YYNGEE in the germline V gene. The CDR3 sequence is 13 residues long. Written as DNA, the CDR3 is TGTGCCAGCAGCGTAGGGGGCTCCTACGAGCAGTACTTC. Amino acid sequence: CASSVGGSYEQYF.

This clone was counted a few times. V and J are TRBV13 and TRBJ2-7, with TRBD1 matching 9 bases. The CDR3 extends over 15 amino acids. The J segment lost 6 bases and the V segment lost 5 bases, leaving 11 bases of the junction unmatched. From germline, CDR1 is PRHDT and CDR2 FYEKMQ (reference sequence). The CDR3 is CASSPAGTGLVEQYF. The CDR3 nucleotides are TGTGCCAGCAGCCCGGCCGGGACAGGGCTAGTCGAGCAGTACTTC.

The CDR3 loop is CASSLRTVLSGETQYF. The CDR3 DNA reads TGTGCCAGCAGCTTAAGAACAGTCCTTTCGGGGGAGACCCAGTACTTC. The chain carries TRBV7-8 and TRBJ2-5; the D gene is possibly TRBD2 (5 bases). The germline gives CDR1 SGHVS, CDR2 FQNEAQ. V shed 2 bases and J shed 5 bases, with 18 bases lying between them. The CDR3 loop spans 16 amino acids. Drawing the rest from reference TRBV7-8 and TRBJ2-5, the complete variable domain is GAGVSQSPRYKVAKRGQDVALRCDPISGHVSLFWYQQALGQGPEFLTYFQNEAQLDKSGLPSDRFFAERPEGSVSTLKIQRTQQEDSAVYLCASSLRTVLSGETQYFGPGTRLLVL.

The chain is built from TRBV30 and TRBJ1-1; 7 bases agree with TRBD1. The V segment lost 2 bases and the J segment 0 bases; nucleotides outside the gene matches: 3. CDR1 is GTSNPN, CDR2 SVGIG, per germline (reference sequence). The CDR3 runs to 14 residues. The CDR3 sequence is CAWSRTGVNTEAFF. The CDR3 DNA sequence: TGTGCCTGGAGTCGCACAGGGGTGAACACTGAAGCTTTCTTT.

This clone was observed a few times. CDR3 sequence (DNA): TGCAGCGTTGAAGAAGGCAGGGGCACAGATACGCAGTATTTT. Its protein product is CSVEEGRGTDTQYF. The chain employs TRBV29-1 and TRBJ2-3, with a tentative D call TRBD1 (5 bases). Germline assignment: CDR1 SQVTM and CDR2 ANQGSEA. CDR3 length: 14 amino acids. V lost 0 bases to trimming and J lost 1 base, with 8 bases between them.